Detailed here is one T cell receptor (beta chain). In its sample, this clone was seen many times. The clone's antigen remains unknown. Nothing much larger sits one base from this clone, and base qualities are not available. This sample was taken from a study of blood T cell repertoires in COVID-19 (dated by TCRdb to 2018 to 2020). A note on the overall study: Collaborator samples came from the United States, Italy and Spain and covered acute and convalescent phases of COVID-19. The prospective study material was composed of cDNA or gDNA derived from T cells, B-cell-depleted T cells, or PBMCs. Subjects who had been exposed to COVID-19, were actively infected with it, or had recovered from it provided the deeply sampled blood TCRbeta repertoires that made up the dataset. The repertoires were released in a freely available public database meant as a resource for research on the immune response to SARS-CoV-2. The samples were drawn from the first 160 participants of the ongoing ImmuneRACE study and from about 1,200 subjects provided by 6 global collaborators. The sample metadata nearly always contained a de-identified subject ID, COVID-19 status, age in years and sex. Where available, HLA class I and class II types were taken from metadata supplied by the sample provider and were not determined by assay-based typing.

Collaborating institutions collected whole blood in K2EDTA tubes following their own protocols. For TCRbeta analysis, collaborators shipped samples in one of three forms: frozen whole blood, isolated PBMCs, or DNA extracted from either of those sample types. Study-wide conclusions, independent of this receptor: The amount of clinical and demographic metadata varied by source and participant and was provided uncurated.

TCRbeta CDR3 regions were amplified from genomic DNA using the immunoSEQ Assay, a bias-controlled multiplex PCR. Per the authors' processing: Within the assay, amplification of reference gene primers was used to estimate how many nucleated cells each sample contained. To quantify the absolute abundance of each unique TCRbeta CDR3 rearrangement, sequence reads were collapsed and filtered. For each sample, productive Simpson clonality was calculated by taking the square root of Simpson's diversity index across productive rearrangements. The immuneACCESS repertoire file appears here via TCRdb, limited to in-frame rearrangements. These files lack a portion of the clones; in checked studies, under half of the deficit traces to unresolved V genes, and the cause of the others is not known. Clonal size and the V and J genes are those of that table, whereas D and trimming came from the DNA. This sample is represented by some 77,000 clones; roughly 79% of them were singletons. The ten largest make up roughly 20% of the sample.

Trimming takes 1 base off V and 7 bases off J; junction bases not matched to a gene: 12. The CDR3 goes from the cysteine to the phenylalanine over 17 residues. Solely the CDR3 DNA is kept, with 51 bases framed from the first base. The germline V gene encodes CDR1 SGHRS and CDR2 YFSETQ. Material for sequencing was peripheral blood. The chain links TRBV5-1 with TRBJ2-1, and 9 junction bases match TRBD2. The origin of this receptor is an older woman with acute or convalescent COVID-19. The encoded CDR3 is CASSLIPSGNSGNEQFF. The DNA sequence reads TGCGCCAGCAGCTTGATTCCTAGCGGGAATTCTGGGAATGAGCAGTTCTTC.